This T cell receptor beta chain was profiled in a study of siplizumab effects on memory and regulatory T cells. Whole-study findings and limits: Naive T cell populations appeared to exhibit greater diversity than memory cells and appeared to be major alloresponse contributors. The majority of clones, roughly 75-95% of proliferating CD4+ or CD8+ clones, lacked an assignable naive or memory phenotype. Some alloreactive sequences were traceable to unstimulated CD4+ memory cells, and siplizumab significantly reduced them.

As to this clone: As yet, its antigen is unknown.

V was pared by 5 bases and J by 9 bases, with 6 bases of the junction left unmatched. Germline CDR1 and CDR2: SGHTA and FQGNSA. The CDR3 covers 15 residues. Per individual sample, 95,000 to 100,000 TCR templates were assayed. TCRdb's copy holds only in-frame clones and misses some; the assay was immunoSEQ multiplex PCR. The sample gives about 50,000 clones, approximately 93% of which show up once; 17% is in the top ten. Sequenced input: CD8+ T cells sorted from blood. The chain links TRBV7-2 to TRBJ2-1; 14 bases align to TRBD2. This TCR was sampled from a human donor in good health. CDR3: CASSGLAGGRGEQFF. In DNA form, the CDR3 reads TGTGCCAGCAGCGGACTAGCGGGAGGCCGGGGTGAGCAGTTCTTC.